This entry lists 21 T cell receptor beta chains sequenced from one sample in a study of blood T cell repertoires in COVID-19. TCRdb's table, derived via immunoSEQ multiplex PCR, lists solely in-frame clones and lacks some. The sample records fewer than 75,000 clones, over 75% being singletons. Sequences were obtained from peripheral blood. These receptors all stem from a man between 60 and 75 years old with active or convalescent COVID-19.

The chain links TRBV6-5 to TRBJ2-7; TRBD2 matches 11 bases. Germline loops: CDR1 MNHEY, CDR2 SVGAGI. This CDR3 is 15 amino acids long. Germline trimming cut 4 bases from V and 4 bases from J; bases unmatched to any gene: 6. In DNA form, the CDR3 reads TGTGCCAGCAGTTTTGTAGCGGGAGGGCCGTACGAGCAGTACTTC. It encodes CASSFVAGGPYEQYF.

The chain recombines TRBV7-9 with TRBJ2-5, with 7 positions matching TRBD1. The CDR3 consists of 14 residues. Germline CDR1 SEHNR, CDR2 FQNEAQ (reference sequence). The V gene end was trimmed by 4 bases and the J gene end by 2 bases; junction bases not matched to a gene: 4. The CDR3 DNA reads as TGTGCCAGCAGCTATGGGGGACAGCAAGAGACCCAGTACTTC. Protein sequence: CASSYGGQQETQYF. Combining the CDR3 with reference TRBV7-9 and TRBJ2-5 gives the whole variable domain DTGVSQNPRHKITKRGQNVTFRCDPISEHNRLYWYRQTLGQGPEFLTYFQNEAQLEKSRLLSDRFSAERPKGSFSTLEIQRTEQGDSAMYLCASSYGGQQETQYFGPGTRLLVL.

This rearrangement joins TRBV6-2 or TRBV6-3 to TRBJ1-2; D might be TRBD1 (6 bases). Trimming removed 5 bases at V and 1 base at J, with 23 bases between. CDR1 is MNHEY, CDR2 SVGEGT, per germline. The CDR3 sequence is 18 residues long. This CDR3 reads CASSGEWTEDFLNYGYTF. For the CDR3, the DNA is TGTGCCAGCAGTGGGGAATGGACAGAAGACTTCCTTAACTATGGCTACACCTTC.

This rearrangement joins TRBV27 to TRBJ2-7; 8 bases are shared with TRBD1. The CDR3 is made up of 13 amino acids. Germline values: CDR1 MNHEY, CDR2 SMNVEV (reference sequence). Germline trimming cut 6 bases from V and 5 bases from J; bases unmatched to any gene: 6. Here the CDR3 DNA reads TGTGCCAGCAGACCAGGGGGCCGCCACGAGCAGTACTTC. It encodes CASRPGGRHEQYF.

The sample holds a few counts of this clone. The chain combines TRBV10-1 with TRBJ1-3; D unclear. V was trimmed by 3 bases and J by 2 bases, leaving 11 bases between them. The germline V gene encodes CDR1 WNHNN and CDR2 SYGVQD (reference sequence). The CDR3 has 15 amino acids. The CDR3 DNA follows: TGCGCCAGCAGTGAAGGTCGGGGAGCTGGAAACACCATATATTTT. Protein product: CASSEGRGAGNTIYF.

The chain employs TRBV2 and TRBJ1-6; tentatively, D is TRBD1 (6 bases). Germline V gives CDR1 SNHLY, CDR2 FYNNEI. CDR3 length: 14 amino acids. V was clipped by 6 bases and J by 8 bases, with 14 bases between them. CDR3 protein: CASRRGGADSPLHF. The CDR3 DNA reads as TGTGCCAGCAGGAGGGGGGGGGCAGATTCACCCCTCCACTTT.

This clone was recorded once. This chain connects TRBV5-1 to TRBJ2-3; 8 bases are shared with TRBD1. Germline loops: CDR1 SGHRS, CDR2 YFSETQ. V lost 2 bases to trimming and J lost 5 bases; unmatched junction nucleotides: 16. The CDR3 totals 18 residues. CDR3 in amino acids: CASSLGVLGRGRGDTQYF. CDR3 bases: TGCGCCAGCAGCTTAGGGGTACTCGGCAGGGGGCGCGGAGATACGCAGTATTTT.

This chain connects TRBV5-5 to TRBJ2-4, with D tentatively TRBD2 (5 bases). Trimming shortened V by 4 bases and J by 6 bases, and 14 bases separated the two germline ends. The CDR3 runs to 14 residues. CDR1 is SGHKS, CDR2 YYEKEE, per germline (reference sequence). The CDR3, as DNA: TGTGCCAGCAGCACCGGACTGTCCGTAAACATTCAGTACTTC. Protein product: CASSTGLSVNIQYF.

V gene TRBV6-5 combines with J gene TRBJ1-1; a possible D gene is TRBD1 (6 bases). This CDR3 has 15 amino acids. Trimming stripped 0 bases from V and 0 bases from J, with 8 bases between. Looked up from germline, CDR1 is MNHEY and CDR2 is SVGAGI. CDR3 loop: CASSYSGQMNTEAFF. As DNA, the CDR3 is TGTGCCAGCAGTTACTCTGGACAGATGAACACTGAAGCTTTCTTT.

The V and J genes are TRBV11-2 and TRBJ2-7, with a weak D call TRBD1 (5 bases). V was shortened by 3 bases and J by 3 bases, with 9 bases between the two germline ends. Germline CDR1 reads SGHAT; CDR2 reads FQNNGV. The CDR3 is made up of 13 amino acids. The CDR3 sequence is CASSFGQIYEQYF. Here the CDR3 DNA reads TGTGCCAGCAGCTTTGGACAAATCTACGAGCAGTACTTC.

The chain has TRBV6-5 and TRBJ2-1; D not certain. The CDR3 spans 15 residues. Trimming pared 4 bases from V and 7 bases from J, leaving 17 bases between. Germline CDR1 is MNHEY and CDR2 is SVGAGI. This chain's CDR3 is CASSSRGPNWNEQFF. The CDR3 nucleotides are TGTGCCAGCAGTTCTCGTGGTCCCAACTGGAATGAGCAGTTCTTC.

The V call is TRBV14, the J call TRBJ1-2; no definite D call. This CDR3 is 13 amino acids long. Germline CDR1 and CDR2: SGHDN and FVKESK. The ends were cut back, 3 bases at V and 3 bases at J, with 8 bases in the middle. Here the CDR3 DNA reads TGTGCCAGCAGCCAGGGCAGCCACTATGGCTACACCTTC. This encodes CASSQGSHYGYTF. Supplemented by reference TRBV14 and TRBJ1-2, the full variable domain reads EAGVTQFPSHSVIEKGQTVTLRCDPISGHDNLYWYRRVMGKEIKFLLHFVKESKQDESGMPNNRFLAERTGGTYSTLKVQPAELEDSGVYFCASSQGSHYGYTFGSGTRLTVV.

The rearrangement joins TRBV7-2 to TRBJ2-7; TRBD2 aligns across 9 bases. V shed 0 bases, J shed 4 bases, and the junction held 4 bases outside the gene matches. From germline, CDR1 is SGHTA and CDR2 FQGNSA. This CDR3 region has 15 residues. The CDR3 is CASSLAFSGGYEQYF. The CDR3 DNA reads as TGTGCCAGCAGCTTAGCATTTAGCGGGGGTTACGAGCAGTACTTC. Full variable domain (missing parts from reference TRBV7-2 and TRBJ2-7): GAGVSQSPSNKVTEKGKDVELRCDPISGHTALYWYRQSLGQGLEFLIYFQGNSAPDKSGLPSDRFSAERTGGSVSTLTIQRTQQEDSAVYLCASSLAFSGGYEQYFGPGTRLTVT.

This chain connects TRBV12-5 to TRBJ1-3; TRBD1 aligns across 8 bases. There are 17 residues in the CDR3. The J segment lost 4 bases and the V segment lost 5 bases, leaving 13 bases of the junction unmatched. Germline lookup yields CDR1 LGHNT and CDR2 FRNRAP. This CDR3 reads CASGLRGTGRPGNTIYF. DNA for the CDR3: TGTGCTAGTGGTCTCCGAGGGACAGGACGCCCCGGAAACACCATATATTTT.

This sequence joins TRBV27 and TRBJ1-3, with D possibly being TRBD1 (5 bases). The V end lost 4 bases, the J end lost 2 bases, and 6 bases lay between the germline ends. This CDR3 has 13 amino acids. Germline CDR1 and CDR2: MNHEY and SMNVEV (reference sequence). The CDR3, as DNA: TGTGCCAGCAGTTCAGGGACTGGAAACACCATATATTTT. Protein sequence: CASSSGTGNTIYF.

This chain links TRBV6-6 with TRBJ2-7; perhaps TRBD2 as D (5 bases). CDR3 length: 13 amino acids. Trimming took 4 bases from V and 7 from J, leaving 14 bases between them. Looked up from germline, CDR1 is MNHNY and CDR2 is SVGAGI (reference sequence). The CDR3 reads CASSSGLGEEQYF. CDR3 coding DNA: TGTGCCAGCAGTTCCGGACTTGGTGAGGAGCAGTACTTC.

The chain is built from TRBV18 and TRBJ1-1; possible D gene TRBD1, 6 bases. The ends were cut back, 2 bases at V and 1 base at J, with 14 bases in the middle. Germline V gene lookup returns CDR1 KGHSH and CDR2 LQKENI. The CDR3 has 16 amino acids. The CDR3 spells CASSPLTTGRNTEAFF. As DNA, the CDR3 is TGTGCCAGCTCACCATTAACCACAGGGAGGAACACTGAAGCTTTCTTT.

J is TRBJ1-1 and V is TRBV29-1, with D possibly matching TRBD1 (6 bases). Germline V gene sequence: CDR1 SQVTM, CDR2 ANQGSEA. The ends were cut back, 7 bases at V and 6 bases at J, with 18 bases in the middle. The CDR3 is 13 residues long. The CDR3 DNA reads as TGCAGCGCAGGGGCAGGGTCCTGGTCTGAAGCTTTCTTT. It is translated as CSAGAGSWSEAFF. Complete variable domain (other parts from reference TRBV29-1 and TRBJ1-1): SAVISQKPSRDICQRGTSLTIQCQVDSQVTMMFWYRQQPGQSLTLIATANQGSEATYESGFVIDKFPISRPNLTFSTLTVSNMSPEDSSIYLCSAGAGSWSEAFFGQGTRLTVV.

The genes are TRBV11-2 and TRBJ2-7, with D possibly matching TRBD1 (5 bases). V was shortened by 1 base and J by 1 base, with 5 bases between the two germline ends. The germline V gene has CDR1 SGHAT and CDR2 FQNNGV. There are 13 residues in the CDR3. This CDR3 is CASSLGQSYEQYF. The CDR3 coding sequence is TGTGCCAGCAGCTTAGGACAGTCCTACGAGCAGTACTTC.

This clone appeared once. Germline and junction disagree at one end, which may indicate a read error. The sample holds other DNA sequences that translate to the same CDR3. The rearrangement links TRBV7-2 to TRBJ1-2, with 7 bases identical to TRBD1. Germline CDR1 reads SGHTA; CDR2 reads FQGNSA. The CDR3 extends over 13 amino acids. The CDR3 DNA follows: TGTGCCAGCAGCCCCCGACAGGGCAATGGTTACACCTTC. This gives the protein CASSPRQGNGYTF.

The V gene is TRBV11-3, the J gene TRBJ2-1; 11 bases map to TRBD1. The J segment lost 7 bases and the V segment lost 1 base, leaving 3 bases of the junction unmatched. The CDR3 contains 15 residues. The germline CDR1 and CDR2 sequences are SGHNT and YENEEA. Here the CDR3 reads CASSLGGQGGNEQFF. Here the CDR3 DNA reads TGTGCCAGCAGCTTAGGGGGACAGGGGGGAAATGAGCAGTTCTTC.